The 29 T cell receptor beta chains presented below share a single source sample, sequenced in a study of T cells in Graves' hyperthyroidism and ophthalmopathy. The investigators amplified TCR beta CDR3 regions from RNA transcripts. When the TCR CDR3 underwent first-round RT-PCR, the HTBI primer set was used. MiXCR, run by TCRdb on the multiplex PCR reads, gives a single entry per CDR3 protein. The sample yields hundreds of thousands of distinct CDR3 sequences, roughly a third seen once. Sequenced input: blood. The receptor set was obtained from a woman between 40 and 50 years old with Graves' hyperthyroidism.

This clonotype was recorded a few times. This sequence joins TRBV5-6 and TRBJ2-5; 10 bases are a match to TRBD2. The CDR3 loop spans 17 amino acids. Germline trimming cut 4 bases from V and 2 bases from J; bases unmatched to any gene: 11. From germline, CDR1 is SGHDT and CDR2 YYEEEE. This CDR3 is CASSLGPSGGLQETQYF. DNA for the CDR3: TGTGCCAGCAGCCTGGGACCTAGCGGGGGTCTACAAGAGACCCAGTACTTC.

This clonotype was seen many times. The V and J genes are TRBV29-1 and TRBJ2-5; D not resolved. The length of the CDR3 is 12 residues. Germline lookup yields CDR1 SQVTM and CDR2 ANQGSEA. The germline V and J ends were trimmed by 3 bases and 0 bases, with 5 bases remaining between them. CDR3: CSVDSHQETQYF. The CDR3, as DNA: TGCAGCGTTGATTCGCACCAAGAGACCCAGTACTTC.

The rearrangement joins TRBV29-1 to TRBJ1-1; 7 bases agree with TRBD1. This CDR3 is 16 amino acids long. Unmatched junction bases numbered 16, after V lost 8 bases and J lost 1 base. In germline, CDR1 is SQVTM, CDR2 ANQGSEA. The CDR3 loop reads CSLEVGGTEENTEAFF. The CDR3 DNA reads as TGCAGCTTAGAGGTGGGGGGGACAGAAGAGAACACTGAAGCTTTCTTT.

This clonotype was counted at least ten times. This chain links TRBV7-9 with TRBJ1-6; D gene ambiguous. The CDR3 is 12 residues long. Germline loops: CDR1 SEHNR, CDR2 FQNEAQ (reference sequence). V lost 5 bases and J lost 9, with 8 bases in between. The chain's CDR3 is CASSPPSSPLHF. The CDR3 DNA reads TGTGCCAGCAGCCCGCCTTCTTCACCCCTCCACTTT.

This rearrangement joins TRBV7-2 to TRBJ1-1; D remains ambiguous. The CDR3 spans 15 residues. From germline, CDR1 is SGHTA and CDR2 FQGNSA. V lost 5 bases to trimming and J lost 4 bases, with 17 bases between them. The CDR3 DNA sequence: TGTGCCAGCAGCCCCCCGGGAGGGTTGTTCACTGAAGCTTTCTTT. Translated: CASSPPGGLFTEAFF.

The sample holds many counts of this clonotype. The CDR3 sequence: CASSWTWDTEAFF. The CDR3 DNA sequence: TGTGCCAGCAGCTGGACATGGGACACTGAAGCTTTCTTT. This chain joins TRBV7-9 and TRBJ1-1, with a tentative D call TRBD1 (5 bases). The CDR3 runs 13 residues. The V end was cut by 4 bases, the J end by 3 bases, with 9 bases between. Germline CDR1 reads SEHNR; CDR2 reads FQNEAQ (reference sequence).

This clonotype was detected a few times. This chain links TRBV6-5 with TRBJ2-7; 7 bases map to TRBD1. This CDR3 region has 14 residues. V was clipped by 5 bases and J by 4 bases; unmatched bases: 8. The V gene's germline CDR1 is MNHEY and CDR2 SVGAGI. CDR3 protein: CASSPQGYRYEQYF. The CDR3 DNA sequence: TGTGCCAGCAGTCCACAGGGGTATCGATACGAGCAGTACTTC.

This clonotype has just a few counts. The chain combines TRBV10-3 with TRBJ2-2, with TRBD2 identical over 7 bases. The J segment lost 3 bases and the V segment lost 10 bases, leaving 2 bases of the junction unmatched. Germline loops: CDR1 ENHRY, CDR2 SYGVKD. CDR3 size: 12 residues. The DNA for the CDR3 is TGTGCCAGCGCGGGGGACACCGGGGAGCTGTTTTTT. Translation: CASAGDTGELFF.

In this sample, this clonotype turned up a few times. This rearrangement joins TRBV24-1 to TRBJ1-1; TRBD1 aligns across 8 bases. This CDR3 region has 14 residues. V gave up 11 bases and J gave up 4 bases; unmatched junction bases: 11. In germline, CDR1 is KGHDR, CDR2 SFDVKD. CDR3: CASTKYTGGTEAFF. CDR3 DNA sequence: TGTGCCAGCACTAAGTACACAGGGGGCACTGAAGCTTTCTTT.

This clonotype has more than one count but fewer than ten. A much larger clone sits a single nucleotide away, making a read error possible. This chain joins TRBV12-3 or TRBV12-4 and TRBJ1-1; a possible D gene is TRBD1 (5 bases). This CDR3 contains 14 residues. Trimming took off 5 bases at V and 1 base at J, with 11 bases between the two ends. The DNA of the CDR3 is TGTGCCAGCAGTACCGGGACGGCGAACACTGAAGCTTTCTTT. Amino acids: CASSTGTANTEAFF.

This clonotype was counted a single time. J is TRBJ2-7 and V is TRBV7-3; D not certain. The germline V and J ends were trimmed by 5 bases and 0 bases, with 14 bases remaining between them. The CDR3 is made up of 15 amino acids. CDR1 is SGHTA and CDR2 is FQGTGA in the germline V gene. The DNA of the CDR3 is TGTGCCAGCAGCCCCCAGGCGGTCCGCTCCTACGAGCAGTACTTC. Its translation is CASSPQAVRSYEQYF.

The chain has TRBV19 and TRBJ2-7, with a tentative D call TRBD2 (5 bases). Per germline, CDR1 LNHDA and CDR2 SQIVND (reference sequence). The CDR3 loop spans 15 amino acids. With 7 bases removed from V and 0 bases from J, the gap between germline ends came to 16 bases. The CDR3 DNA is TGTGCCAGTAAAAGACGGAGCGGACTCTCCTACGAGCAGTACTTC. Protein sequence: CASKRRSGLSYEQYF.

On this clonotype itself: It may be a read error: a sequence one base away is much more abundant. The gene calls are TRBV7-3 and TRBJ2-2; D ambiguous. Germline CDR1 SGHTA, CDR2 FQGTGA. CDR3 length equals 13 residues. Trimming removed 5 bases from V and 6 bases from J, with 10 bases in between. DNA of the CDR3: TGTGCCAGCAGCACAGATCACGCCGGGGAGCTGTTTTTT. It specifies CASSTDHAGELFF.

The CDR3 DNA sequence: TGCAGCGTTGATGGCCAGGATCCCGGGCAGGGCGAGCAGTACTTC. Encoded protein: CSVDGQDPGQGEQYF. The chain combines TRBV29-1 with TRBJ2-7; D possibly corresponds to TRBD1 (5 bases). The V end was cut by 3 bases, the J end by 6 bases, with 21 bases between. CDR1 SQVTM and CDR2 ANQGSEA come from the germline V gene. There are 15 residues in the CDR3.

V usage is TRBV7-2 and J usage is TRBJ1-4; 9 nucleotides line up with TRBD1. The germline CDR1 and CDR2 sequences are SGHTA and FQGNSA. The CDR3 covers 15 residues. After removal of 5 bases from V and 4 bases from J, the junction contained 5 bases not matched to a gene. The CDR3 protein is CASSGRDRVNEKLFF. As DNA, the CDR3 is TGTGCCAGCAGCGGCCGGGACAGGGTTAATGAAAAACTGTTTTTT.

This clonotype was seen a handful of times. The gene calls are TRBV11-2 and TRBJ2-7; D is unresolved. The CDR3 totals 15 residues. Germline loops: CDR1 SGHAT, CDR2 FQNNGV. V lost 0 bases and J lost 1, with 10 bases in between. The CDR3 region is CASSLESVGSYEQYF. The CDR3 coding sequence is TGTGCCAGCAGCTTAGAATCGGTCGGTTCCTACGAGCAGTACTTC.

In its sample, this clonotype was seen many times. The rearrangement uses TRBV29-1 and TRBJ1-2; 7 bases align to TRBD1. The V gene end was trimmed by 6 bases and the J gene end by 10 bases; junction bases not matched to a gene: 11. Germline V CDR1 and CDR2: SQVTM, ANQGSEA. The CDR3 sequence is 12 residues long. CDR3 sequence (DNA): TGCAGCGTCAACCCGGGACAGCTGACCTACACCTTC. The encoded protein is CSVNPGQLTYTF.

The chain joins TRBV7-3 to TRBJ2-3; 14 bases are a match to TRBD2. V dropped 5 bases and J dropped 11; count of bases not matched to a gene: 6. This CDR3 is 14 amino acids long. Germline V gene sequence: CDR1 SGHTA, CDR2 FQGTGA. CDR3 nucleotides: TGTGCCAGCAGCGCAAGGACTAGCGGGAGGAGGCAGTATTTT. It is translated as CASSARTSGRRQYF.

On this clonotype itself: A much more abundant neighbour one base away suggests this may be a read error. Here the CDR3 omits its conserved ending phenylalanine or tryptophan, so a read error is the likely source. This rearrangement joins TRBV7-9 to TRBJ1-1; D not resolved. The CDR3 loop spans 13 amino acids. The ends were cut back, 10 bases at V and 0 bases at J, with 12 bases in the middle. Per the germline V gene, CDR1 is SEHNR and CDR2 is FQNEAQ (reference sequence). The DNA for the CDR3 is TGTGCCACGGGTCAAGCCTTGAACACTGAAGCTTTCCTT. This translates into CATGQALNTEAFL.

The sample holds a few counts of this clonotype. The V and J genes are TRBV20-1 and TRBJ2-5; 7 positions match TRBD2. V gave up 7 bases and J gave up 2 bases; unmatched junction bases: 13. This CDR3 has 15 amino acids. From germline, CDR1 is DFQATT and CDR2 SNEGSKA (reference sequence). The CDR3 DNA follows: TGCAGTGGTCGCAAATGGGAGGGCCTTCAAGAGACCCAGTACTTC. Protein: CSGRKWEGLQETQYF.

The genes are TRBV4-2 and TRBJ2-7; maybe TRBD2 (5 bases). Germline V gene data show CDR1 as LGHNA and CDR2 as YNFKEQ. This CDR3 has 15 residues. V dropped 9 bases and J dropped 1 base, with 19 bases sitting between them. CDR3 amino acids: CASSLELALSYEQYF. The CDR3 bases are TGTGCCAGTAGCTTGGAATTAGCGCTGTCCTACGAGCAGTACTTC.

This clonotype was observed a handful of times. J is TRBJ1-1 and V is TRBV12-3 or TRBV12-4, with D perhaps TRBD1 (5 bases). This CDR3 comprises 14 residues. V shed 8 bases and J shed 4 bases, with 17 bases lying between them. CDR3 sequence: CASGSRVGITEAFF. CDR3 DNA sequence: TGTGCCAGCGGTAGCAGGGTAGGGATCACTGAAGCTTTCTTT.

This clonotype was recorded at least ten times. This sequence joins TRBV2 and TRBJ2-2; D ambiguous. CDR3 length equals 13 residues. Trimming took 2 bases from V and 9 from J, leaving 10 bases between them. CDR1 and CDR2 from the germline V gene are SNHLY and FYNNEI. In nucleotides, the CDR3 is TGTGCCAGCAGTGAAAGCGTGGGTCGGGAGCTGTTTTTT. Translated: CASSESVGRELFF.

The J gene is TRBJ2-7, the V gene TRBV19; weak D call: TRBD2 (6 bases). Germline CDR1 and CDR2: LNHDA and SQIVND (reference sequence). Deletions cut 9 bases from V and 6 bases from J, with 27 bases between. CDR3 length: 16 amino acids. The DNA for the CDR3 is TGTGCCAGCAGCCCGCGGGACGCGCCTTTTTTTGGCGAGCAGTACTTC. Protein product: CASSPRDAPFFGEQYF.

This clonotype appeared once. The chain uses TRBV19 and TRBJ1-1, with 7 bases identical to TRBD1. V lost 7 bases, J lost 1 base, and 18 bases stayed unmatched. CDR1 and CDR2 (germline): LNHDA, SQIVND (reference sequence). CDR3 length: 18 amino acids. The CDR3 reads CASTPRPGGSDRNTEAFF. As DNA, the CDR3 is TGTGCCAGTACCCCGAGACCAGGGGGTTCGGACAGGAACACTGAAGCTTTCTTT.

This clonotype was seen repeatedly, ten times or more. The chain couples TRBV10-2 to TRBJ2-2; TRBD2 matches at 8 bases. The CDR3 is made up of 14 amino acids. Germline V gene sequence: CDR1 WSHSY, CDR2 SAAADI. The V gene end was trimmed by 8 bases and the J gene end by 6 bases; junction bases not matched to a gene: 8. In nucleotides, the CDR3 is TGCGCCAGCCGGGAGGGGGTGAGGTCCGGGGAGCTGTTTTTT. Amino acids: CASREGVRSGELFF.

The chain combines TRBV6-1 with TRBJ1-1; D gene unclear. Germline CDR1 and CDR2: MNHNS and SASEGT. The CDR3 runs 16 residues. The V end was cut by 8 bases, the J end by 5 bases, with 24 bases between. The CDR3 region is CASAASGSRLETEAFF. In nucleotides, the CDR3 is TGTGCCAGCGCTGCGTCGGGCAGCCGTTTAGAAACTGAAGCTTTCTTT.

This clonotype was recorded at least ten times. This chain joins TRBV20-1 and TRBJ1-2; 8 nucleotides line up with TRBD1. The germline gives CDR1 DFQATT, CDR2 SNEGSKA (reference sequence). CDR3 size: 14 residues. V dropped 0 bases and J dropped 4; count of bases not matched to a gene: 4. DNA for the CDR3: TGCAGTGCTAGAGATCCCGACAGGGGCTATGGCTACACCTTC. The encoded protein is CSARDPDRGYGYTF.

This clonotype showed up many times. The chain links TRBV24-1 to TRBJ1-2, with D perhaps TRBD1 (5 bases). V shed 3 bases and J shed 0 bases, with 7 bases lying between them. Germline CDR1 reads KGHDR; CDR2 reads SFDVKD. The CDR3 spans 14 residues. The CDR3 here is CATSDQGTNYGYTF. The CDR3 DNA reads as TGTGCCACCAGTGATCAGGGTACTAACTATGGCTACACCTTC.